The text below deals with one T cell receptor beta chain. Some clones are missing from TCRdb's copy, which holds only in-frame ones; the method was immunoSEQ multiplex PCR. The sample has fewer than 120,000 clones; approximately 88% are singletons. This sample was included in a study of control samples from healthy donors and cancer patients. Between the trimmed V and J ends, which lost 0 bases and 4 bases, there was a span of 9 bases. Germline CDR1 reads SGHVS; CDR2 reads FQNEAQ. The CDR3 length is 14 residues. Sequences were obtained from PBMCs. This clonotype was sampled from a woman in her sixties or seventies with lung cancer. The V gene is TRBV7-8, the J gene TRBJ1-1; D uncertain. The CDR3 here is CASSLAQVGTEAFF. The CDR3 nucleotides are TGTGCCAGCAGCTTAGCGCAGGTTGGCACTGAAGCTTTCTTT.